Sequencing of this T cell receptor (beta chain) was carried out in a study of blood T cells in healthy people across ages. V was pared by 3 bases and J by 4 bases, with 7 bases of the junction left unmatched. The CDR3 length is 15 residues. Germline V lookup: CDR1 SNHLY, CDR2 FYNNEI. The authors ran a second PCR of about 7 to 11 cycles using a sample-barcoded 5' primer and a J-beta primer mix. MiXCR, run by TCRdb on the 5' RACE reads, gives a single entry per CDR3 protein. The sample has approximately 730,000 distinct CDR3 sequences, roughly 45% seen once; the top ten hold less than 25%. The material sequenced was blood. The rearrangement links TRBV2 to TRBJ2-7, with 9 nucleotides matching TRBD1. The receptor comes from a woman aged 60-70 years in good health. The DNA for the CDR3 is TGTGCCAGCAGTGACGACAGGGGGAGGACTTACGAGCAGTACTTC. Its translation: CASSDDRGRTYEQYF.